The clone carrying this T cell receptor (beta chain) was recorded many times. Its antigen is as yet unknown. This entry belongs to a study of T cell repertoires in cytomegalovirus infection. Whole-study context: HLA-C-restricted CMV epitopes, recently identified, and well-studied HLA-B-restricted ones were used by the study. Signatures in public TCR beta sequences pointed to both CMV infection and matching HLA type.

General study results and limits: There were HLA-C-restricted CMV-specific TCR beta clonotypes dominating the ex vivo response. Accumulated public TCR beta family frequency recognized individuals carrying CMV together with the relevant HLA.

V was clipped by 5 bases and J by 2 bases; unmatched bases: 7. Germline V CDR1 and CDR2: SEHNR, FQNEAQ (reference sequence). CDR3 length: 15 amino acids. Each CDR3 protein is one row after TCRdb ran MiXCR on the reads. Altogether just under 500,000 distinct CDR3 sequences are present, 33% being singletons, with the ten largest covering roughly 15%. The chain uses TRBV7-9 and TRBJ2-3, with TRBD1 identical over 7 bases. The receptor's source is a human donor in good health (CMV status not recorded). Some clones in this sample may be carry-over from other donors' samples. Specimen: cultured PBMCs, collected from culture after CMV antigen stimulation. CDR3: CASSDRDSYTDTQYF. In DNA, the CDR3 is TGTGCCAGCAGCGACCGGGACAGCTACACAGATACGCAGTATTTT.